One and the same sample provided the 10 T cell receptor beta chains below, sequenced in a study of blood T cell repertoires in COVID-19. Some clones are missing from TCRdb's copy, which holds only in-frame ones; the method was immunoSEQ multiplex PCR. The sample shows about 300,000 clones, about 87% of them seen only once. The sample comprised peripheral blood. The source of these receptors is a woman aged 50 to 60 with COVID-19, enrolled during active disease.

A single count supports this clone. The CDR3 spells CASSQERVGAKNIQYF. The CDR3, as DNA: TGTGCCAGCAGCCAAGAGAGGGTCGGGGCCAAAAACATTCAGTACTTC. The chain recombines TRBV4-2 with TRBJ2-4; tentative D call: TRBD2 (5 bases). The CDR3 runs 16 residues. Looked up from germline, CDR1 is LGHNA and CDR2 is YNFKEQ. The ends were cut back, 0 bases at V and 1 base at J, with 10 bases in the middle.

CDR3 sequence (DNA): TGTGCCAGCAGCGTAGATGGTGGGACTAGCGGGAGGGTTACCTACAATGAGCAGTTCTTC. Translation: CASSVDGGTSGRVTYNEQFF. V and J are TRBV9 and TRBJ2-1; 16 positions agree with TRBD2. The ends lost 0 bases at V and 2 bases at J; junction bases unmatched: 8. Germline CDR1 is SGDLS and CDR2 is YYNGEE. The CDR3 has 20 residues.

The chain recombines TRBV11-2 with TRBJ1-1; the D gene is possibly TRBD1 (5 bases). CDR1 is SGHAT and CDR2 is FQNNGV in the germline V gene. The CDR3 totals 16 residues. The ends were cut back, 2 bases at V and 1 base at J, with 14 bases in the middle. Here the CDR3 reads CASSLTAPRENTEAFF. The CDR3 nucleotides are TGTGCCAGCAGCTTAACAGCGCCCAGGGAGAACACTGAAGCTTTCTTT.

V is TRBV6-2 or TRBV6-3 and J is TRBJ1-6, with 11 bases fitting TRBD1. J lost 8 bases, V lost 5 bases, and 2 bases had no gene match. The CDR3 has 14 amino acids. Germline assignment: CDR1 MNHEY and CDR2 SVGEGT. CDR3 coding DNA: TGTGCCAGCAGTCGGGACAGGGGGGATTCACCCCTCCACTTT. As protein: CASSRDRGDSPLHF.

V gene TRBV3-1 (or the pseudogene TRBV3-2) combines with J gene TRBJ1-5; D gene ambiguous. The germline V gene has CDR1 LGHDT and CDR2 YNNKEL (reference sequence). V was clipped by 3 bases and J by 0 bases, with 6 bases between them. CDR3 length: 14 amino acids. CDR3 region: CASSQSLSNQPQHF. The CDR3 nucleotides read TGTGCCAGCAGCCAGTCCCTTAGCAATCAGCCCCAGCATTTT.

This rearrangement joins TRBV19 to TRBJ1-1, with TRBD1 as a possible D gene (5 bases). Trimming took 10 bases from V and 0 from J, leaving 21 bases between them. The CDR3 is made up of 16 amino acids. Germline values: CDR1 LNHDA, CDR2 SQIVND (reference sequence). In DNA, the CDR3 is TGTGCCACCCAACGCGGGACGTCAGGGATGAACACTGAAGCTTTCTTT. Translation: CATQRGTSGMNTEAFF.

This clone was seen once. J is TRBJ2-6 and V is TRBV5-1; D is unclear. Between the trimmed V and J ends, which lost 0 bases and 2 bases, there was a span of 6 bases. Germline assignment: CDR1 SGHRS and CDR2 YFSETQ. This CDR3 has 15 amino acids. The CDR3 sequence: CASSLEETGANVLTF. CDR3 DNA sequence: TGCGCCAGCAGCTTGGAGGAGACTGGGGCCAACGTCCTGACTTTC. The full variable domain, with the rest looked up from reference TRBV5-1 and TRBJ2-6, is KAGVTQTPRYLIKTRGQQVTLSCSPISGHRSVSWYQQTPGQGLQFLFEYFSETQRNKGNFPGRFSGRQFSNSRSEMNVSTLELGDSALYLCASSLEETGANVLTFGAGSRLTVL.

The V gene is TRBV7-9, the J gene TRBJ1-2, with a possible D match to TRBD1 (6 bases). This CDR3 spans 14 amino acids. Between the trimmed V and J ends, which lost 5 bases and 4 bases, there was a span of 14 bases. Germline lookup yields CDR1 SEHNR and CDR2 FQNEAQ (reference sequence). Here the CDR3 reads CASSGRDNSYGYTF. The DNA for the CDR3 is TGTGCCAGCAGCGGCCGGGACAACAGCTATGGCTACACCTTC.

The chain employs TRBV3-1 (or the pseudogene TRBV3-2) and TRBJ2-3, with 7 bases identical to TRBD2. The CDR3 loop spans 18 amino acids. With 3 bases clipped from V and 0 bases from J, the junction kept 12 bases outside the gene matches. The V gene's germline CDR1 is LGHDT and CDR2 YNNKEL (reference sequence). The CDR3 region is CASSQNPGQRGSTDTQYF. The DNA for the CDR3 is TGTGCCAGCAGCCAGAACCCCGGCCAGCGGGGTAGCACAGATACGCAGTATTTT.

The chain links TRBV6-5 to TRBJ1-3; D unresolved. The V end was cut by 11 bases, the J end by 0 bases, with 17 bases between. This CDR3 is built from 15 residues. Germline V gene data show CDR1 as MNHEY and CDR2 as SVGAGI. The CDR3 sequence is CACWRGHSSGNTIYF. The CDR3 region has the DNA TGTGCCTGCTGGCGAGGTCACTCCTCTGGAAACACCATATATTTT.